This T cell receptor (beta chain) was sequenced in a study of persistence of HIV-infected CD4 T cells. The CDR3 is made up of 16 amino acids. With V trimmed by 0 bases and J by 4 bases, 8 bases remained unmatched. Germline V gene lookup returns CDR1 LNHNV and CDR2 YYDKDF (reference sequence). The libraries were made with immunoSEQ version 4 in survey mode. Here immunoSEQ multiplex PCR was the method, and the copy in TCRdb shows in-frame clones only, minus some. The repertoire holds 35,000 to 45,000 clones, with over 65% as singletons. An overlapping HIV-1 Gag peptide pool stimulated these cells at 1 ug/peptide/mL. Memory cells lacking CD40L and CD69 with high CD45RO were sorted. Donors had CD4+ T cell counts above 400 cells/uL and were CMV-seropositive. Comment on this clone: The antigen remains unidentified.

This TCR was sampled from an adult with HIV. The donor label of this sample is uncertain. The sample consisted of cultured CD4+ T cells from PBMCs, taken from a patient who received antiretroviral therapy. The chain employs TRBV15 and TRBJ2-7, with 8 bases aligning to TRBD2. CDR3 region: CATSRDREGIGYEQYF. As DNA, the CDR3 is TGTGCCACCAGCAGAGATCGGGAGGGGATAGGTTACGAGCAGTACTTC.